The 31 T cell receptor beta chains below all came from one sample that was sequenced in a study of OX40 agonist ivuxolimab in advanced cancers. Assay: immunoSEQ multiplex PCR; the TCRdb copy retains only in-frame clones and omits some. The data hold about 93,000 clones, with around 92% observed a single time. The material sequenced was CD4+ or CD8+ T cells sorted from blood, taken in a trial of the OX40 agonist ivuxolimab. These receptors all stem from an adult with an advanced solid tumor such as melanoma, head and neck, liver or kidney cancer.

The chain is built from TRBV7-8 and TRBJ2-1; D unresolved. The CDR3 contains 13 residues. The V gene's germline CDR1 is SGHVS and CDR2 FQNEAQ. Trimming took 4 bases from V and 6 from J, leaving 10 bases between them. The CDR3 spells CASSSPPPNEQFF. The CDR3 nucleotides are TGTGCCAGCAGCTCCCCCCCTCCCAATGAGCAGTTCTTC.

The V and J genes are TRBV18 and TRBJ1-1; maybe TRBD1 (5 bases). The CDR3 runs 14 residues. Trimming took 5 bases from V and 3 from J, leaving 13 bases between them. Germline lookup yields CDR1 KGHSH and CDR2 LQKENI. CDR3 amino acids: CASSSQVRDTEAFF. The CDR3 DNA follows: TGTGCCAGCTCATCACAGGTTAGGGACACTGAAGCTTTCTTT. The complete variable domain, with remaining parts taken from reference TRBV18 and TRBJ1-1, reads NAGVMQNPRHLVRRRGQEARLRCSPMKGHSHVYWYRQLPEEGLKFMVYLQKENIIDESGMPKERFSAEFPKEGPSILRIQQVVRGDSAAYFCASSSQVRDTEAFFGQGTRLTVV.

The chain recombines TRBV30 with TRBJ1-2, with a tentative D call TRBD1 (6 bases). V gave up 4 bases and J gave up 4 bases, with 16 bases separating them. The CDR3 is made up of 14 amino acids. Germline CDR1 and CDR2: GTSNPN and SVGIG (reference sequence). In DNA, the CDR3 is TGTGCCTGGAACAGGGATTTTGCCAGCTATGGCTACACCTTC. It translates to CAWNRDFASYGYTF.

The chain links TRBV6-5 to TRBJ1-5, with 8 bases that match TRBD1. After removal of 4 bases from V and 7 bases from J, the junction contained 6 bases not matched to a gene. Germline V CDR1 and CDR2: MNHEY, SVGAGI. The CDR3 extends over 14 amino acids. This chain's CDR3 is CASSLTGVGQPQHF. CDR3 DNA: TGTGCCAGCAGTTTGACAGGGGTTGGGCAGCCCCAGCATTTT.

Only one count was recorded for this clone. CDR3 sequence (DNA): TGCGCCAGCAGCGGCAATTTCGGGACAGGGTATAATGAGCAGTACTTC. The encoded protein is CASSGNFGTGYNEQYF. The rearrangement links TRBV5-1 to TRBJ2-7; TRBD1 matches at 9 bases. The CDR3 has 16 residues. Germline V gene data show CDR1 as SGHRS and CDR2 as YFSETQ. After removal of 4 bases from V and 7 bases from J, the junction contained 15 bases not matched to a gene.

The chain carries TRBV7-9 and TRBJ2-7; 14 nucleotides line up with TRBD2. V dropped 5 bases and J dropped 5; count of bases not matched to a gene: 11. Germline V CDR1 and CDR2: SEHNR, FQNEAQ (reference sequence). The CDR3 is 17 amino acids. Here the CDR3 reads CASSTPMEGLAGDEQYF. Written as DNA, the CDR3 is TGTGCCAGCAGCACCCCGATGGAGGGACTAGCGGGGGACGAGCAGTACTTC.

This chain joins TRBV30 and TRBJ2-5; D may be TRBD1 or TRBD2 (5 bases each). The CDR3 spans 13 residues. Germline values: CDR1 GTSNPN, CDR2 SVGIG (reference sequence). The germline V and J ends were trimmed by 1 base and 5 bases, with 11 bases remaining between them. The CDR3 sequence: CAWSEKGPETQYF. The CDR3 DNA sequence: TGTGCCTGGAGTGAGAAGGGACCGGAGACCCAGTACTTC.

The V call is TRBV10-1, the J call TRBJ1-1, with D tentatively TRBD1 (6 bases). V lost 6 bases and J lost 10, with 18 bases in between. The germline V gene encodes CDR1 WNHNN and CDR2 SYGVQD (reference sequence). The CDR3 loop spans 13 amino acids. Here the CDR3 reads CASSQTGIGVAFF. The CDR3 DNA reads TGCGCCAGCAGCCAAACAGGGATCGGCGTAGCTTTCTTT.

The chain recombines TRBV5-1 with TRBJ2-3; D gene unclear. V was cut by 0 bases and J by 0 bases, with 5 bases left in between. Germline V gene sequence: CDR1 SGHRS, CDR2 YFSETQ. The CDR3 length is 14 residues. The DNA for the CDR3 is TGCGCCAGCAGCTTGGAGGGAAGCACAGATACGCAGTATTTT. It is translated as CASSLEGSTDTQYF.

The chain recombines TRBV6-6 with TRBJ2-3; D uncertain. V was pared by 0 bases and J by 4 bases, with 8 bases between. CDR3 size: 14 residues. Germline assignment: CDR1 MNHNY and CDR2 SVGAGI (reference sequence). Here the CDR3 reads CASSYSMWADTQYF. The CDR3 nucleotides read TGTGCCAGCAGTTACTCTATGTGGGCAGATACGCAGTATTTT.

The chain uses TRBV11-2 and TRBJ2-7; D gene ambiguous. Germline lookup yields CDR1 SGHAT and CDR2 FQNNGV. This CDR3 contains 10 residues. Between the trimmed V and J ends, which lost 6 bases and 6 bases, there was a span of 6 bases. CDR3 amino acids: CASSGVEQYF. As DNA, the CDR3 is TGTGCCAGCAGTGGTGTCGAGCAGTACTTC.

This clone was recorded once. This rearrangement joins TRBV30 to TRBJ2-7; D is ambiguous. Germline CDR1 and CDR2: GTSNPN and SVGIG (reference sequence). Between the trimmed V and J ends, which lost 0 bases and 4 bases, there was a span of 7 bases. This CDR3 has 12 residues. CDR3 DNA sequence: TGTGCCTGGAGTGTAAGAGCTTACGAGCAGTACTTC. Translation gives CAWSVRAYEQYF.

The chain links TRBV7-2 to TRBJ2-7, with 7 nucleotides matching TRBD1. V trimming: 7 bases; J trimming: 3 bases; junction bases outside the gene matches: 9. The germline V gene has CDR1 SGHTA and CDR2 FQGNSA. The CDR3 sequence is 14 residues long. Written as DNA, the CDR3 is TGTGCCAGCACCTCCGGGGACAGCTTCTACGAGCAGTACTTC. It specifies CASTSGDSFYEQYF. Supplemented by reference TRBV7-2 and TRBJ2-7, the full variable domain reads GAGVSQSPSNKVTEKGKDVELRCDPISGHTALYWYRQSLGQGLEFLIYFQGNSAPDKSGLPSDRFSAERTGGSVSTLTIQRTQQEDSAVYLCASTSGDSFYEQYFGPGTRLTVT.

The CDR3 sequence: CASSLDEPPYEQYF. The CDR3 DNA reads as TGTGCCAGCAGCTTAGACGAGCCACCCTACGAGCAGTACTTC. The genes are TRBV7-9 and TRBJ2-7; no definite D call. Germline values: CDR1 SEHNR, CDR2 FQNEAQ (reference sequence). Trimming removed 1 base at V and 2 bases at J, with 9 bases between. The CDR3 sequence is 14 residues long.

This clone appeared a few times. The rearrangement links TRBV10-2 to TRBJ1-1; D unresolved. CDR1 and CDR2 (germline): WSHSY, SAAADI. V lost 3 bases and J lost 3, with 11 bases in between. The CDR3 length is 14 residues. Here the CDR3 DNA reads TGCGCCAGCAGTGACCCCTGGAAGGACACTGAAGCTTTCTTT. Its protein is CASSDPWKDTEAFF.

The chain couples TRBV7-8 to TRBJ2-5, with D possibly being TRBD1 (6 bases). CDR1 is SGHVS and CDR2 is FQNEAQ in the germline V gene. This CDR3 is built from 13 residues. V gave up 1 base and J gave up 4 bases, with 7 bases separating them. The CDR3 loop is CASSLDRAETQYF. Here the CDR3 DNA reads TGTGCCAGCAGCTTAGACAGGGCAGAGACCCAGTACTTC.

The rearrangement links TRBV13 to TRBJ1-6, with 7 bases that match TRBD1. This CDR3 has 15 amino acids. The germline gives CDR1 PRHDT, CDR2 FYEKMQ (reference sequence). The junction had 11 bases not matched to a gene; V was cut back by 5 bases and J by 10 bases. Written as DNA, the CDR3 is TGTGCCAGCAGCCCGCGGACAGGAGCCTCCTCACCCCTCCACTTT. It specifies CASSPRTGASSPLHF.

This chain joins TRBV11-3 and TRBJ1-4, with D possibly being TRBD1 (5 bases). CDR1 is SGHNT and CDR2 is YENEEA in the germline V gene. This CDR3 is 15 amino acids long. Trimming removed 0 bases from V and 8 bases from J, with 13 bases in between. The DNA for the CDR3 is TGTGCCAGCAGCTTAGATCAGGACGGGGGAGAAAAACTGTTTTTT. Translation: CASSLDQDGGEKLFF. The whole variable domain, filled in from reference TRBV11-3 and TRBJ1-4, reads EAGVVQSPRYKIIEKKQPVAFWCNPISGHNTLYWYLQNLGQGPELLIRYENEEAVDDSQLPKDRFSAERLKGVDSTLKIQPAELGDSAVYLCASSLDQDGGEKLFFGSGTQLSVL.

A note on this clone: At one boundary the junction diverges from the germline segment, which might be a read error. The chain recombines TRBV9 with TRBJ2-1; 12 nucleotides agree with TRBD2. The V gene's germline CDR1 is SGDLS and CDR2 YYNGEE. CDR3 length: 18 amino acids. In nucleotides, the CDR3 is TGTGCCGGCAGCGTAGTAACTAGCGGGAGGTGGGTCTACAATGAGCAGTTCTTC. Translating gives CAGSVVTSGRWVYNEQFF.

The rearrangement uses TRBV10-3 and TRBJ1-4, with D perhaps TRBD1 (6 bases). The CDR3 runs 14 residues. CDR1 ENHRY and CDR2 SYGVKD come from the germline V gene. V was trimmed by 3 bases and J by 7 bases, leaving 12 bases between them. CDR3: CAISERSRGEKLFF. CDR3 nucleotides: TGTGCCATCAGTGAACGGAGCAGGGGTGAAAAACTGTTTTTT.

The chain joins TRBV6-5 to TRBJ2-1; D remains unclear. The CDR3 is 11 residues long. The germline V and J ends were trimmed by 5 bases and 10 bases, with 9 bases remaining between them. In germline, CDR1 is MNHEY, CDR2 SVGAGI. The CDR3 region is CASSGGYEQFF. CDR3 sequence (DNA): TGTGCCAGCAGTGGCGGCTACGAGCAGTTCTTC.

The chain recombines TRBV5-1 with TRBJ2-7; the D is unclear. There are 11 residues in the CDR3. V lost 3 bases and J lost 3, with 4 bases in between. CDR1 SGHRS and CDR2 YFSETQ come from the germline V gene. The CDR3 sequence: CASSSNYEQYF. The CDR3 DNA reads as TGCGCCAGCAGCTCGAACTACGAGCAGTACTTC.

The chain combines TRBV19 with TRBJ2-5, with 10 positions matching TRBD2. Germline trimming cut 5 bases from V and 5 bases from J; bases unmatched to any gene: 11. Germline V gene data show CDR1 as LNHDA and CDR2 as SQIVND (reference sequence). The CDR3 spans 16 residues. CDR3 loop: CASSLRVAGGRETQYF. The CDR3 DNA is TGTGCCAGTAGTCTACGGGTAGCGGGGGGTCGGGAGACCCAGTACTTC.

J is TRBJ1-1 and V is TRBV19; TRBD1 matches at 8 bases. Germline V gives CDR1 LNHDA, CDR2 SQIVND (reference sequence). With V trimmed by 5 bases and J by 4 bases, 3 bases remained unmatched. The length of the CDR3 is 13 residues. CDR3: CASSRTGSTEAFF. DNA for the CDR3: TGTGCCAGTAGTCGGACAGGGAGCACTGAAGCTTTCTTT.

The rearrangement joins TRBV25-1 to TRBJ2-7; 8 bases line up with TRBD1. CDR3 length: 18 residues. Trimming took 4 bases from V and 5 from J; bases not matched to a gene: 19. Germline assignment: CDR1 MGHDK and CDR2 SYGVNS. As DNA, the CDR3 is TGTGCCAGCAGTGGCCTTAGATCTCCAGGGGGCTCCCCCCACGAGCAGTACTTC. It yields the protein CASSGLRSPGGSPHEQYF.

This chain links TRBV2 with TRBJ1-2; weak D call: TRBD1 (5 bases). Germline CDR1 and CDR2: SNHLY and FYNNEI. The ends were cut back, 4 bases at V and 6 bases at J, with 12 bases in the middle. The length of the CDR3 is 13 residues. This chain's CDR3 is CASSAQGMDGYTF. The CDR3 region has the DNA TGTGCCAGCAGTGCCCAGGGCATGGATGGCTACACCTTC. The full variable domain, with the rest looked up from reference TRBV2 and TRBJ1-2, is EPEVTQTPSHQVTQMGQEVILRCVPISNHLYFYWYRQILGQKVEFLVSFYNNEISEKSEIFDDQFSVERPDGSNFTLKIRSTKLEDSAMYFCASSAQGMDGYTFGSGTRLTVV.

The J gene is TRBJ2-1, the V gene TRBV9, with 8 nucleotides matching TRBD2. Germline values: CDR1 SGDLS, CDR2 YYNGEE. Trimming cost V 4 bases and J 0 bases; bases outside gene matches: 6. CDR3 size: 16 residues. This chain's CDR3 is CASSTESGSSYNEQFF. The DNA of the CDR3 is TGTGCCAGCAGCACAGAGAGCGGGAGCTCCTACAATGAGCAGTTCTTC. The whole variable domain, remainder taken from reference TRBV9 and TRBJ2-1, is DSGVTQTPKHLITATGQRVTLRCSPRSGDLSVYWYQQSLDQGLQFLIQYYNGEERAKGNILERFSAQQFPDLHSELNLSSLELGDSALYFCASSTESGSSYNEQFFGPGTRLTVL.

In its sample, this clone was seen once. This chain connects TRBV14 to TRBJ2-2, with D possibly matching TRBD1 (5 bases). Germline V lookup: CDR1 SGHDN, CDR2 FVKESK. V was pared by 2 bases and J by 4 bases, with 20 bases between. There are 18 residues in the CDR3. CDR3 in DNA: TGTGCCAGCAGCCAAAGGGCCAGGGTTTTTTATGTCACCGGGGAGCTGTTTTTT. Translating gives CASSQRARVFYVTGELFF.

The gene calls are TRBV21-1 and TRBJ1-5; the table's TRBD1 call for D was not verified on the DNA. TRBV21-1 has pseudogene status. The CDR3 is made up of 17 amino acids. The CDR3 DNA reads TGTGCCAGCAGCAAAGACCGACAGGTTTATAGCAATCAGCCCCAGCATTTT. Amino acid sequence: CASSKDRQVYSNQPQHF.

The genes are TRBV7-2 and TRBJ2-7, with a tentative D call TRBD2 (6 bases). V gave up 1 base and J gave up 2 bases, with 12 bases separating them. This CDR3 contains 15 residues. Germline CDR1 and CDR2: SGHTA and FQGNSA. The CDR3 loop reads CASSLVWGGTYEQYF. Written as DNA, the CDR3 is TGTGCCAGCAGCTTAGTTTGGGGAGGTACCTACGAGCAGTACTTC.

The V and J genes are TRBV21-1 and TRBJ2-5; the listed D gene, TRBD2, was not tested against the DNA. TRBV21-1 is noted as a pseudogene. The CDR3 consists of 14 residues. CDR3 sequence (DNA): TGTGCCAGCGGAGGGTTGAGAGGGGAAGAGACCCAGTACTTC. Translating it yields CASGGLRGEETQYF.